The next 6 T cell receptor beta chains were all read from a single sample in a study of blood T cell repertoires in COVID-19. TCRdb keeps only in-frame clones here, not all; method: immunoSEQ multiplex PCR. The profile shows over 30,000 clones, about 92% of them singletons. The sample was peripheral blood. These receptor sequences come from a man older than 75 with acute or convalescent COVID-19.

The CDR3 bases are TGTGCCAGCAGCACACTAGCCTACAACTACGAGCAGTACTTC. As protein: CASSTLAYNYEQYF. The rearrangement uses TRBV5-5 and TRBJ2-7, with D perhaps matching TRBD2 (6 bases). CDR3 size: 14 residues. V was clipped by 4 bases and J by 3 bases, with 14 bases between them. Germline-derived CDR1 and CDR2 are SGHKS and YYEKEE (reference sequence).

V is TRBV10-3 and J is TRBJ1-1; TRBD1 is a possible D gene (5 bases). Deletions cut 7 bases from V and 6 bases from J, with 18 bases between. The CDR3 totals 14 residues. Germline V gene data show CDR1 as ENHRY and CDR2 as SYGVKD. For the CDR3, the DNA is TGTGCCATCACCCCAGCTGGGGCAATATCTGAAGCTTTCTTT. This translates into CAITPAGAISEAFF.

The chain has TRBV5-1 and TRBJ2-2; 10 bases fit TRBD2. The J segment lost 6 bases and the V segment lost 5 bases, leaving 4 bases of the junction unmatched. The germline V gene has CDR1 SGHRS and CDR2 YFSETQ. There are 14 residues in the CDR3. DNA for the CDR3: TGCGCCAGCAGAATAGCGGGGGGAGCCGGGGAGCTGTTTTTT. Encoded protein: CASRIAGGAGELFF.

The CDR3 spells CASSGGVANEKLFF. The DNA for the CDR3 is TGTGCCAGCAGTGGGGGGGTGGCTAATGAAAAACTGTTTTTT. This chain uses TRBV25-1 with TRBJ1-4; maybe TRBD1 (5 bases). Trimming removed 4 bases at V and 3 bases at J, with 9 bases between. Germline CDR1 and CDR2: MGHDK and SYGVNS. The CDR3 covers 14 residues.

J is TRBJ2-3 and V is TRBV11-2; D might be TRBD2 (6 bases). There are 16 residues in the CDR3. CDR1 and CDR2 (germline): SGHAT, FQNNGV. The V gene lost 3 bases and the J gene lost 4 bases, with 17 bases spanning the gap. The CDR3 is CASSFSGRTGADTQYF. The DNA of the CDR3 is TGTGCCAGCAGCTTTTCGGGGCGGACGGGGGCAGATACGCAGTATTTT.

V and J are TRBV20-1 and TRBJ1-1; D is unclear. Between the trimmed V and J ends, which lost 5 bases and 1 base, there was a span of 5 bases. Germline lookup yields CDR1 DFQATT and CDR2 SNEGSKA (reference sequence). CDR3 length: 11 amino acids. Here the CDR3 DNA reads TGCAGTGCTGCAGGGAACACTGAAGCTTTCTTT. This sequence encodes CSAAGNTEAFF.